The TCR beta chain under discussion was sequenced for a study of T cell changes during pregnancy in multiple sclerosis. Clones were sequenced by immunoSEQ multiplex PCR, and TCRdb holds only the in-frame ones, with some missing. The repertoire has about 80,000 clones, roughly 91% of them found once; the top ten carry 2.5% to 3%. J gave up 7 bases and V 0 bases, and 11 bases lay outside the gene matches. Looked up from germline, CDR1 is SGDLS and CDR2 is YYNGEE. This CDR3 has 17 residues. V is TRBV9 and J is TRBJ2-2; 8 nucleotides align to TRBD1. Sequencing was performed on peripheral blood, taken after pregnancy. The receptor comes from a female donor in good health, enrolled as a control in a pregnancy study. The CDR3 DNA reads TGTGCCAGCAGCGTAGAGCTGAGACCACAGGGGGGCGGGGAGCTGTTTTTT. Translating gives CASSVELRPQGGGELFF.